The 20 T cell receptor beta chains presented below share a single source sample, sequenced in a study of glioma-infiltrating T cells. The iRepertoire nested amplicon-rescue multiplex PCR amplified TCR alpha and beta CDR3s from RNA. TCRdb passed the multiplex PCR reads through MiXCR, listing each CDR3 protein once. Of under 200,000 distinct CDR3 sequences listed, around 40% are singletons. Sequenced material: glioma tissue, nonneoplastic brain tissue, or PBMCs (not recorded which). The receptors were sampled from a human donor with low-grade glioma or glioblastoma, undergoing nonglioma brain surgery, or in good health (not recorded which).

This clonotype is medium-sized by share. V usage is TRBV20-1 and J usage is TRBJ1-2; D gene unclear. Trimming pared 0 bases from V and 5 bases from J, leaving 13 bases between. The CDR3 length is 14 residues. Germline loops: CDR1 DFQATT, CDR2 SNEGSKA (reference sequence). Written as DNA, the CDR3 is TGCAGTGCTAGAGATATCCGATCGGGGTATGGCTACACCTTC. Protein sequence: CSARDIRSGYGYTF.

The V and J genes are TRBV5-1 and TRBJ2-3; D gene ambiguous. This CDR3 has 16 amino acids. Trimming removed 0 bases from V and 4 bases from J, with 15 bases in between. Germline CDR1 SGHRS, CDR2 YFSETQ. CDR3 sequence reads: CASSLDIPGGPDTQYF. For the CDR3, the DNA is TGCGCCAGCAGCTTGGATATCCCCGGCGGACCAGATACGCAGTATTTT.

A note on this clonotype: Given a much more abundant clone one base away, this may be a read error. The chain joins TRBV3-1 to TRBJ2-3; D unresolved. This CDR3 has 12 residues. Germline CDR1 and CDR2: LGHDT and YNNKEL (reference sequence). The CDR3 protein is CASSQVEDKQYF. The CDR3 region has the DNA TGTGCCAGCAGCCAAGTGGAAGATAAGCAGTATTTT.

This chain connects TRBV7-2 to TRBJ2-5, with TRBD2 matching 9 bases. The CDR3 sequence is 18 residues long. The V gene end was trimmed by 5 bases and the J gene end by 4 bases; junction bases not matched to a gene: 17. Germline V gene data show CDR1 as SGHTA and CDR2 as FQGNSA. DNA for the CDR3: TGTGCCAGCAGCGCCCAGATGGCTAGCGGGATCTTCCGAGAGACCCAGTACTTC. Amino acids: CASSAQMASGIFRETQYF.

Points on this clonotype: This clone may be a read error of a much larger clone one base away. The chain links TRBV6-1 to TRBJ2-7; 9 bases agree with TRBD1. Germline V CDR1 and CDR2: MNHNS, SASEGT. The length of the CDR3 is 15 residues. The CDR3 is CAISEASGQGNEQYF. CDR3 coding DNA: TGTGCCATCAGTGAAGCGTCCGGACAGGGGAACGAGCAGTACTTC.

Concerning this clonotype: This may stem from a read error, because a much larger clone lies one nucleotide away. The chain joins TRBV2 to TRBJ2-3, with 12 bases lining up with TRBD2. Looked up from germline, CDR1 is SNHLY and CDR2 is FYNNEI. J lost 4 bases, V lost 3 bases, and 5 bases had no gene match. The CDR3 covers 16 residues. For the CDR3, the DNA is TGTGCCAGCAGTGATGGACTAGCGGGATGGCCAGATACGCAGTATTTT. It specifies CASSDGLAGWPDTQYF.

Of note for this clonotype: It is likely a read error, because the conserved phenylalanine at the end of the CDR3 is missing. The chain carries TRBV3-1 and TRBJ2-7; D call uncertain. The CDR3 is 11 residues long. Trimming removed 5 bases at V and 2 bases at J, with 4 bases between. Germline CDR1 is LGHDT and CDR2 is YNNKEL (reference sequence). CDR3 nucleotides: TGTGCCAGCAGCGCCCCCTACGAGCAGTACTTG. Protein sequence: CASSAPYEQYL.

This clonotype was recorded once. At one end, the junction sequence differs from germline, possibly due to a read error. CDR3 amino acids: CSASGQGGSYGQYF. CDR3 nucleotide sequence: TGCAGTGCTTCGGGACAGGGGGGCTCCTACGGGCAGTACTTC. The chain joins TRBV20-1 to TRBJ2-7, with TRBD1 identical over 11 bases. Germline V gives CDR1 DFQATT, CDR2 SNEGSKA (reference sequence). This CDR3 is 14 amino acids long.

This clonotype was seen repeatedly, ten times or more. The genes are TRBV20-1 and TRBJ1-1; TRBD1 matches at 8 bases. Looked up from germline, CDR1 is DFQATT and CDR2 is SNEGSKA (reference sequence). The CDR3 is made up of 13 amino acids. Losses at the gene ends were 3 bases for V and 5 bases for J; bases not matched to a gene: 5. In DNA, the CDR3 is TGCAGTGCTAGGACAGGGGTATTAACTGAAGCTTTCTTT. This sequence encodes CSARTGVLTEAFF.

Remarks on this clonotype: A read error may explain this, as a much larger clone is one base away. The V call is TRBV7-9, the J call TRBJ1-6, with D tentatively TRBD1 (5 bases). The germline CDR1 and CDR2 sequences are SEHNR and FQNEAQ (reference sequence). This CDR3 is 14 amino acids long. CDR3 residues: CASSLEGSVSPPHF. CDR3 DNA: TGTGCCAGCAGCTTAGAGGGGTCGGTTTCACCCCCCCACTTT.

This clonotype turned up a few times. The J gene is TRBJ1-4, the V gene TRBV29-1, with D perhaps matching TRBD1 (6 bases). The CDR3 totals 13 residues. The germline V gene has CDR1 SQVTM and CDR2 ANQGSEA. Trimming shortened V by 3 bases and J by 6 bases, and 11 bases separated the two germline ends. CDR3 in amino acids: CSVEDSTHEKLFF. CDR3 sequence (DNA): TGCAGCGTTGAGGACAGCACTCATGAAAAACTGTTTTTT.

This clonotype was detected a few times. The chain links TRBV18 to TRBJ1-1, with D perhaps TRBD1 (5 bases). The CDR3 contains 17 residues. In germline, CDR1 is KGHSH, CDR2 LQKENI. The V and J ends lost 3 bases and 2 bases respectively, with 19 bases between them. The CDR3 sequence is CASSPEGWVGGNTEAFF. CDR3 DNA sequence: TGTGCCAGCTCACCGGAGGGGTGGGTTGGTGGTAACACTGAAGCTTTCTTT.

The table lists this clonotype with many counts. The genes are TRBV27 and TRBJ1-4; TRBD1 agrees at 9 bases. Germline trimming cut 5 bases from V and 8 bases from J; bases unmatched to any gene: 12. The CDR3 contains 16 residues. The germline V gene encodes CDR1 MNHEY and CDR2 SMNVEV (reference sequence). As DNA, the CDR3 is TGTGCCAGCAGTAGGGACAGGGCTGGTCTTCGGGAAAAACTGTTTTTT. This translates into CASSRDRAGLREKLFF.

At least ten counts were recorded for this clonotype. This chain joins TRBV6-1 and TRBJ2-3, with D unclear. Deletions cut 1 base from V and 0 bases from J, with 11 bases between. The germline V gene has CDR1 MNHNS and CDR2 SASEGT. The CDR3 consists of 16 residues. As DNA, the CDR3 is TGTGCCAGCAGTGAAGGTACGAGACCCAGCACAGATACGCAGTATTTT. As protein: CASSEGTRPSTDTQYF.

This clonotype was found once. This may come from a read error, since a much larger clone is one base off. The chain joins TRBV6-1 to TRBJ1-1, with D unclear. This CDR3 is built from 13 residues. Germline-derived CDR1 and CDR2 are MNHNS and SASEGT. CDR3 amino acids: CAISDLGSTKAFF. In DNA form, the CDR3 reads TGTGCCATCAGTGATTTAGGGAGTACTAAAGCTTTCTTT.

Details on this clonotype: A clone one base away is much larger, so this may be a read error. This rearrangement joins TRBV10-3 to TRBJ1-1; TRBD1 matches at 8 bases. The CDR3 totals 14 residues. CDR1 and CDR2 from the germline V gene are ENHRY and SYGVKD. The CDR3 here is CAIQSGQVKTEAFF. CDR3 nucleotides: TGTGCCATACAATCGGGACAGGTGAAGACTGAAGCTTTCTTT.

The table lists this clonotype with many counts. V is TRBV19 and J is TRBJ2-1; D is ambiguous. The CDR3 is 14 amino acids. CDR1 and CDR2 (germline): LNHDA, SQIVND (reference sequence). Trimming took off 6 bases at V and 8 bases at J, with 17 bases between the two ends. CDR3 sequence (DNA): TGTGCCAGTAGCAGAGGAGATTCGAGGCATGAGCAGTTCTTC. Translation: CASSRGDSRHEQFF.

This clonotype was recorded a few times. V gene TRBV19 combines with J gene TRBJ1-1, with a tentative D call TRBD1 (5 bases). The V end lost 6 bases, the J end lost 6 bases, and 17 bases lay between the germline ends. From germline, CDR1 is LNHDA and CDR2 SQIVND (reference sequence). This CDR3 has 14 residues. The CDR3 region has the DNA TGTGCCAGTAGGCCGGGACCAGCCGGTTCTGAAGCTTTCTTT. Residues: CASRPGPAGSEAFF.

To note about this clonotype: Its ends do not fully match the called genes, so a read error is possible. The V gene is TRBV7-9, the J gene TRBJ2-6; no clear D gene. Germline V lookup: CDR1 SEHNR, CDR2 FQNEAQ (reference sequence). The CDR3 is made up of 14 amino acids. In DNA form, the CDR3 reads TGTGCCAGCTCACCTGTCTCTGGGGACAACGTCCTGACTTTC. Its protein product is CASSPVSGDNVLTF. The full variable domain, completed using reference TRBV7-9 and TRBJ2-6, is DTGVSQNPRHKITKRGQNVTFRCDPISEHNRLYWYRQTLGQGPEFLTYFQNEAQLEKSRLLSDRFSAERPKGSFSTLEIQRTEQGDSAMYLCASSPVSGDNVLTFGAGSRLTVL.

This clonotype was observed once. This may be a read error: a much more frequent sequence differs by one nucleotide. V usage is TRBV25-1 and J usage is TRBJ2-5, with TRBD2 as a possible D gene (6 bases). The CDR3 loop spans 13 amino acids. CDR1 and CDR2 (germline): MGHDK, SYGVNS. The CDR3 is CASRSEGAENQYF. CDR3 coding DNA: TGTGCCAGCAGATCGGAGGGCGCAGAGAACCAGTACTTC.